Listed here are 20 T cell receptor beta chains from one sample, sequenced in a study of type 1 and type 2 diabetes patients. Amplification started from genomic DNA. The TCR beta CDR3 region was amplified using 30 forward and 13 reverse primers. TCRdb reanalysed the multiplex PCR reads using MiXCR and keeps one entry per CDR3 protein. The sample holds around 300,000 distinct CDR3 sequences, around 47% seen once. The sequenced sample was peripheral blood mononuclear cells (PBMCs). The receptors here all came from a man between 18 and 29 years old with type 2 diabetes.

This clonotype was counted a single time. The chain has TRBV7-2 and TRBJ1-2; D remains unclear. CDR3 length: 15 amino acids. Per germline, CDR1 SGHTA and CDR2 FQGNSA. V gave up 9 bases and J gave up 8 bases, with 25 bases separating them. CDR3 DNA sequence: TGTGCCAGTATCCCCCCGTTAGGCAGCCGGGTGGGCTACACCTTC. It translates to CASIPPLGSRVGYTF.

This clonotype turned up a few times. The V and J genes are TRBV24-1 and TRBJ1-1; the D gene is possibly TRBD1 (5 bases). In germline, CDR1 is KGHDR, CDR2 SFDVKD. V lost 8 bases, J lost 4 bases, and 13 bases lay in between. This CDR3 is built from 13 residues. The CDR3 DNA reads TGTGCCACCATGGGGCATTCCTCCACTGAAGCTTTCTTT. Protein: CATMGHSSTEAFF.

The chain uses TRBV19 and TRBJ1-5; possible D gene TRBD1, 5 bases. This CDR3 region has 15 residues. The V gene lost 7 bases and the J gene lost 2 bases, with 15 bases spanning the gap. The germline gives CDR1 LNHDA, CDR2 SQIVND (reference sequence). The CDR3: CASKQNRGGNQPQHF. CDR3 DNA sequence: TGTGCCAGTAAACAGAACAGAGGGGGCAATCAGCCCCAGCATTTT.

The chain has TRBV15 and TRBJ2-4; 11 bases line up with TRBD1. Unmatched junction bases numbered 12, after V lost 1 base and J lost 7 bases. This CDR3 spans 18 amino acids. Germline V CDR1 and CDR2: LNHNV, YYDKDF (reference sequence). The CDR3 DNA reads TGTGCCACCAGCAGAGGAGAACGAGGACAGGGGGCGAGGAACATTCAGTACTTC. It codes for CATSRGERGQGARNIQYF.

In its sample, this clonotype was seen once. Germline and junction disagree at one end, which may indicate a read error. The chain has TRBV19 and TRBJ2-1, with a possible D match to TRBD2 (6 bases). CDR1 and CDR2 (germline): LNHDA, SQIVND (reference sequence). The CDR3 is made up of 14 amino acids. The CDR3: CASELWRGYSEQFF. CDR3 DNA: TGTGCCAGCGAGTTATGGCGGGGCTACAGTGAGCAGTTCTTC.

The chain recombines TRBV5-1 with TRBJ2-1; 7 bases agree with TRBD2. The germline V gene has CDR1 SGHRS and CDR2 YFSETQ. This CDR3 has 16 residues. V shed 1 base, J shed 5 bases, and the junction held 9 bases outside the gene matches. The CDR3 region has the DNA TGCGCCAGCAGCTTGAGGAGCGGGGTCCTGAACAATGAGCAGTTCTTC. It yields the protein CASSLRSGVLNNEQFF. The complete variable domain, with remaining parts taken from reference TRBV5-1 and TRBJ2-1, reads KAGVTQTPRYLIKTRGQQVTLSCSPISGHRSVSWYQQTPGQGLQFLFEYFSETQRNKGNFPGRFSGRQFSNSRSEMNVSTLELGDSALYLCASSLRSGVLNNEQFFGPGTRLTVL.

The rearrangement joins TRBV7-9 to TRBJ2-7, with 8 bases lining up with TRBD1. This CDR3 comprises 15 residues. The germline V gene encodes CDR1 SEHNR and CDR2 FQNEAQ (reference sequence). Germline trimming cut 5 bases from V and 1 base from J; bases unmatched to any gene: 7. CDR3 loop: CASSRDRWGSYEQYF. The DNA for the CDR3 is TGTGCCAGCAGCCGGGACAGGTGGGGTTCCTACGAGCAGTACTTC.

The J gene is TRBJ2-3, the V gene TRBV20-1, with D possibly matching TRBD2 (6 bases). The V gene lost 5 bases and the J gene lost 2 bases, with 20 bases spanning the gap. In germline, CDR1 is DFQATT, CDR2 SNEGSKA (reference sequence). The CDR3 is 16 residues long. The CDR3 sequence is CSAVTGTGENTDTQYF. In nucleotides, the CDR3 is TGCAGTGCTGTAACCGGGACGGGGGAAAACACAGATACGCAGTATTTT.

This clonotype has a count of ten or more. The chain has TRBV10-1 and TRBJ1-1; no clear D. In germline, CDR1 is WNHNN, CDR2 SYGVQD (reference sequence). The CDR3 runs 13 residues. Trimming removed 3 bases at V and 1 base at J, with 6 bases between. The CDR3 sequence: CASSEGRNTEAFF. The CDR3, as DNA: TGCGCCAGCAGTGAAGGGCGGAACACTGAAGCTTTCTTT.

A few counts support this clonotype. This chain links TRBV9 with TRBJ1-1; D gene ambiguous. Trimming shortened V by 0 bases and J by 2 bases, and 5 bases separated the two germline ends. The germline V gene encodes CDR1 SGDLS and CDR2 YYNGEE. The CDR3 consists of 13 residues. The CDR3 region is CASSVEENTEAFF. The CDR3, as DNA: TGTGCCAGCAGCGTAGAGGAAAACACTGAAGCTTTCTTT.

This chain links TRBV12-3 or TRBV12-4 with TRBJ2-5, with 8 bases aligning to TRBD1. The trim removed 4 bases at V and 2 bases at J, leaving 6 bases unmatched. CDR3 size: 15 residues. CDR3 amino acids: CASSYGTGYQETQYF. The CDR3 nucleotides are TGTGCCAGCAGTTATGGGACAGGATATCAAGAGACCCAGTACTTC.

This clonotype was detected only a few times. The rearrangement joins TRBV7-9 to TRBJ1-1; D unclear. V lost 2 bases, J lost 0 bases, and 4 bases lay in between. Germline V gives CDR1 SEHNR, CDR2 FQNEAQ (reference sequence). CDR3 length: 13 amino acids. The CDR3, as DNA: TGTGCCAGCAGCTTATTCGTGAACACTGAAGCTTTCTTT. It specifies CASSLFVNTEAFF.

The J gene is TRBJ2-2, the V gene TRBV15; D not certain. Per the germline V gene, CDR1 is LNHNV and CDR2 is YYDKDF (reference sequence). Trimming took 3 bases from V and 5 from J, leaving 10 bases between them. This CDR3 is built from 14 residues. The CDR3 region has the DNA TGTGCCACCAGCAGGAGTGTCCTGACCGGGGAGCTGTTTTTT. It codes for CATSRSVLTGELFF.

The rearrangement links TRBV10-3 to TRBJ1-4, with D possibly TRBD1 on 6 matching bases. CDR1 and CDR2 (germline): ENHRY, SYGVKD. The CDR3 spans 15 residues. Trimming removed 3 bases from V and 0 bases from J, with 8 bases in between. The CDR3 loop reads CAISEGGPTNEKLFF. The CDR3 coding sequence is TGTGCCATCAGTGAAGGGGGTCCAACTAATGAAAAACTGTTTTTT.

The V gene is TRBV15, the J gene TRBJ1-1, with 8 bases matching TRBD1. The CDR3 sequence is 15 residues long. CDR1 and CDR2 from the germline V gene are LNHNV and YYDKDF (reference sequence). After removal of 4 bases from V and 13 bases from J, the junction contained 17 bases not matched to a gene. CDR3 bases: TGTGCCACCAGCAACCAATCCAGGGGGCGCTTTAGCGGTTTCTTT. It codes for CATSNQSRGRFSGFF.

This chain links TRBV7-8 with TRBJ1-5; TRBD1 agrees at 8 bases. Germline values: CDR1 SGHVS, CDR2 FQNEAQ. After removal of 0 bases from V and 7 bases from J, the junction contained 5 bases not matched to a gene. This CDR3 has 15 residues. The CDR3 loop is CASSLAAGGAQPQHF. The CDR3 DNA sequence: TGTGCCAGCAGCTTAGCGGCAGGGGGCGCCCAGCCCCAGCATTTT. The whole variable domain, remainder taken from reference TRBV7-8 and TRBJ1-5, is GAGVSQSPRYKVAKRGQDVALRCDPISGHVSLFWYQQALGQGPEFLTYFQNEAQLDKSGLPSDRFFAERPEGSVSTLKIQRTQQEDSAVYLCASSLAAGGAQPQHFGDGTRLSIL.

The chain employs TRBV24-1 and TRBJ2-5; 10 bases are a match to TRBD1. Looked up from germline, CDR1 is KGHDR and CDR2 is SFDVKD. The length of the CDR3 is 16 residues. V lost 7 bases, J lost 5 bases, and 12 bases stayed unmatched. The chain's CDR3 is CATSKSGQGLRETQYF. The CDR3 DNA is TGTGCCACCAGCAAATCGGGACAGGGGCTCCGGGAGACCCAGTACTTC.

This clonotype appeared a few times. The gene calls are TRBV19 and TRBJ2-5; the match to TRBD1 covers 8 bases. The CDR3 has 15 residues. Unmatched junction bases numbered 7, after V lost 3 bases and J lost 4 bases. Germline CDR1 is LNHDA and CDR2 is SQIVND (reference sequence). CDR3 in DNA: TGTGCCAGTAGTATCGGGTCAGGGGGCGGAGAGACCCAGTACTTC. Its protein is CASSIGSGGGETQYF. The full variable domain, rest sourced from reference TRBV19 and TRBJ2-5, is DGGITQSPKYLFRKEGQNVTLSCEQNLNHDAMYWYRQDPGQGLRLIYYSQIVNDFQKGDIAEGYSVSREKKESFPLTVTSAQKNPTAFYLCASSIGSGGGETQYFGPGTRLLVL.

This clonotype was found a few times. The CDR3 coding sequence is TGTGCCAGCAGCCAACAAGCCGGGGGGGAGCAGTACTTC. This codes for CASSQQAGGEQYF. The chain is built from TRBV7-2 and TRBJ2-7; 7 positions agree with TRBD2. Germline values: CDR1 SGHTA, CDR2 FQGNSA. V gave up 5 bases and J gave up 7 bases; unmatched junction bases: 8. The CDR3 loop spans 13 amino acids.

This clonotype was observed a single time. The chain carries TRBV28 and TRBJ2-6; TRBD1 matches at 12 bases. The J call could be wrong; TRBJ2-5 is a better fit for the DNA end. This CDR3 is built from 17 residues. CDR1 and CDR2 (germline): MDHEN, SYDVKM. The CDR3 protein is CASSSWTGTGGGETQYF. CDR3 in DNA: TGTGCCAGCAGTTCCTGGACCGGGACAGGGGGCGGAGAGACCCAGTACTTC.